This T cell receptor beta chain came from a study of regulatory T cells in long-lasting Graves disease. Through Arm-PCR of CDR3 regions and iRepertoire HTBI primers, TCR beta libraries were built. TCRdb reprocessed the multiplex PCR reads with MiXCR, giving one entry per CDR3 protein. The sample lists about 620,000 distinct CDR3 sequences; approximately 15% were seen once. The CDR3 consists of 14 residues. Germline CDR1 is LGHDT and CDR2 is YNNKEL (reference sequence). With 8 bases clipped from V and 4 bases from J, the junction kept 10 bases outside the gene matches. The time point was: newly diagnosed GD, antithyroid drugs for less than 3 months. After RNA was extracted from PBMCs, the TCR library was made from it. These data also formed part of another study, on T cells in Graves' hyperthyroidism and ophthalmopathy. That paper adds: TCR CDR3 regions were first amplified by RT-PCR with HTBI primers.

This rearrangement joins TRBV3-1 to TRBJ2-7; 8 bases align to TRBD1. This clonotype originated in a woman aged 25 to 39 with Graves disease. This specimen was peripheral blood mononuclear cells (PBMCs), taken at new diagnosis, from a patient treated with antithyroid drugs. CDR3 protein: CASGGARGQYEQYF. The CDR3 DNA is TGTGCCAGCGGAGGGGCCAGGGGGCAGTACGAGCAGTACTTC.